This T cell receptor (beta chain) was profiled in a study of T cell responses to AZD1222 COVID-19 vaccine. The CDR3 runs to 12 residues. The V end was cut by 5 bases, the J end by 7 bases, with 15 bases between. Germline V lookup: CDR1 GTSNPN, CDR2 SVGIG (reference sequence). Sequenced by immunoSEQ multiplex PCR; TCRdb stores in-frame clones only, minus some. The sample lists 80,000 to 100,000 clones; approximately 90% were seen once. The rearrangement uses TRBV30 and TRBJ2-7; no firm D call. Sequenced material: peripheral blood, taken on day 0 of AZD1222 vaccination. The TCR was taken from an adult in good health. CDR3 nucleotides: TGTGCCTGGGGCAGACAAGCCCGTGAGCAGTACTTC. It encodes CAWGRQAREQYF.